These 22 T cell receptor beta chains came from one sample sequenced in a study of T cells in tumors after PD-1 blockade (dated 2019 in TCRdb). The time point label of this sample denotes: before anti-PD-1 therapy. The library came from the immunoSEQ multiplex PCR assay. In its TCRdb copy, this immuneACCESS table keeps in-frame sequences only and misses some clones. Where compared with another copy, unresolved V genes explain less than half of these, and the others have no known cause. The sample table records approximately 48,000 clones; about 85% of these occur just once. Less than 5% of the sample is held by the ten biggest clonotypes. This specimen was PBMCs, taken before anti-PD-1 treatment. All receptors derive from a human donor with basal cell carcinoma.

The chain has TRBV2 and TRBJ1-1, with D possibly matching TRBD1 (5 bases). This CDR3 comprises 14 residues. Germline assignment: CDR1 SNHLY and CDR2 FYNNEI. V lost 8 bases, J lost 5 bases, and 18 bases lay in between. CDR3 residues: CASQGGPGVTEAFF. The CDR3 nucleotides read TGTGCCAGCCAGGGTGGTCCAGGAGTTACTGAAGCTTTCTTT.

V gene TRBV7-2 combines with J gene TRBJ1-2; D gene unclear. The germline CDR1 and CDR2 sequences are SGHTA and FQGNSA. Trimming removed 2 bases from V and 4 bases from J, with 11 bases in between. This CDR3 is built from 14 residues. The CDR3 region has the DNA TGTGCCAGCAGCTTAATAGGCCGAGCCTATGGCTACACCTTC. It yields the protein CASSLIGRAYGYTF.

The rearrangement links TRBV9 to TRBJ1-2; D is unclear. In germline, CDR1 is SGDLS, CDR2 YYNGEE. V gave up 3 bases and J gave up 8 bases, with 17 bases separating them. This CDR3 comprises 14 residues. The CDR3 here is CASSAAYRGEGYTF. The DNA for the CDR3 is TGTGCCAGCAGCGCTGCCTATCGCGGGGAGGGCTACACCTTC. Together with reference TRBV9 and TRBJ1-2, the CDR3 gives the full variable domain: DSGVTQTPKHLITATGQRVTLRCSPRSGDLSVYWYQQSLDQGLQFLIQYYNGEERAKGNILERFSAQQFPDLHSELNLSSLELGDSALYFCASSAAYRGEGYTFGSGTRLTVV.

The chain joins TRBV5-5 to TRBJ1-2; TRBD1 might be the D (6 bases). This CDR3 spans 13 amino acids. The V gene's germline CDR1 is SGHKS and CDR2 YYEKEE (reference sequence). V was clipped by 1 base and J by 8 bases, with 12 bases between them. CDR3 sequence: CASSLWGARGYTF. The DNA of the CDR3 is TGTGCCAGCAGCTTGTGGGGGGCACGGGGCTACACCTTC.

The gene calls are TRBV7-9 and TRBJ2-4; D call uncertain. Germline V CDR1 and CDR2: SEHNR, FQNEAQ (reference sequence). There are 14 residues in the CDR3. V was pared by 1 base and J by 4 bases, with 8 bases between. CDR3 sequence (DNA): TGTGCCAGCAGCTTAGGGACGGAAAAAAACATTCAGTACTTC. It codes for CASSLGTEKNIQYF. Based on the CDR3 plus reference TRBV7-9 and TRBJ2-4, the full variable domain is DTGVSQNPRHKITKRGQNVTFRCDPISEHNRLYWYRQTLGQGPEFLTYFQNEAQLEKSRLLSDRFSAERPKGSFSTLEIQRTEQGDSAMYLCASSLGTEKNIQYFGAGTRLSVL.

This chain joins TRBV2 and TRBJ1-2, with D hard to call. V was clipped by 5 bases and J by 5 bases, with 18 bases between them. The length of the CDR3 is 15 residues. Germline V CDR1 and CDR2: SNHLY, FYNNEI. CDR3 nucleotide sequence: TGTGCCAGCAGTAAAGAGGCCGCGCTTAGGTATGGCTACACCTTC. This gives the protein CASSKEAALRYGYTF.

V usage is TRBV29-1 and J usage is TRBJ1-2; D call uncertain. Germline values: CDR1 SQVTM, CDR2 ANQGSEA. V shed 6 bases and J shed 8 bases, with 19 bases lying between them. This CDR3 contains 13 residues. CDR3 loop: CSVAQFLREGYTF. CDR3 DNA: TGCAGCGTGGCTCAATTTTTACGAGAAGGCTACACCTTC. The complete variable domain, with remaining parts taken from reference TRBV29-1 and TRBJ1-2, reads SAVISQKPSRDICQRGTSLTIQCQVDSQVTMMFWYRQQPGQSLTLIATANQGSEATYESGFVIDKFPISRPNLTFSTLTVSNMSPEDSSIYLCSVAQFLREGYTFGSGTRLTVV.

This clone was recorded a few times. The chain couples TRBV6-1 to TRBJ1-5, with TRBD1 matching 7 bases. Looked up from germline, CDR1 is MNHNS and CDR2 is SASEGT. V shed 2 bases and J 6 bases; nucleotides not matched to a gene: 7. The CDR3 is made up of 15 amino acids. The chain's CDR3 is CASSEQLQGRQPQHF. The CDR3 region has the DNA TGTGCCAGCAGTGAACAACTACAGGGGCGTCAGCCCCAGCATTTT.

The rearrangement joins TRBV5-6 to TRBJ2-2; unclear D gene. The CDR3 extends over 16 amino acids. Trimming took off 4 bases at V and 4 bases at J, with 17 bases between the two ends. Germline-derived CDR1 and CDR2 are SGHDT and YYEEEE. CDR3 sequence (DNA): TGTGCCAGCAGCCAGGATTGGACGCGGACCACCGGGGAGCTGTTTTTT. Protein sequence: CASSQDWTRTTGELFF.

The V call is TRBV2, the J call TRBJ2-3, with TRBD1 identical over 7 bases. The length of the CDR3 is 14 residues. V lost 10 bases, J lost 0 bases, and 7 bases stayed unmatched. Germline V lookup: CDR1 SNHLY, CDR2 FYNNEI. The CDR3 nucleotides read TGTGCCACCCTTAGGGGGCTGAGCACAGATACGCAGTATTTT. Encoded protein: CATLRGLSTDTQYF.

V gene TRBV19 combines with J gene TRBJ1-2; D uncertain. CDR3 length: 13 amino acids. Trimming took 7 bases from V and 4 from J, leaving 13 bases between them. Germline CDR1 is LNHDA and CDR2 is SQIVND (reference sequence). In DNA form, the CDR3 reads TGTGCCAGTACTGTGGGCGGTGGCTATGGCTACACCTTC. This encodes CASTVGGGYGYTF.

The DNA of the CDR3 is TGTGCCAGCAATTGGGGGATCAAAACTGAAGCTTTCTTT. This codes for CASNWGIKTEAFF. The rearrangement uses TRBV28 and TRBJ1-1; tentatively, D is TRBD1 (5 bases). CDR3 length: 13 residues. Germline assignment: CDR1 MDHEN and CDR2 SYDVKM. V was pared by 7 bases and J by 5 bases, with 14 bases between.

This clone has only one observation. The same CDR3 can be traced to other DNA sequences in this sample. This sequence joins TRBV2 and TRBJ2-7; D is unclear. There are 11 residues in the CDR3. V was cut by 2 bases and J by 3 bases, with 2 bases left in between. Germline V gene sequence: CDR1 SNHLY, CDR2 FYNNEI. CDR3 DNA: TGTGCCAGCAGTGAAATCTACGAGCAGTACTTC. Protein sequence: CASSEIYEQYF.

The genes are TRBV2 and TRBJ2-1; TRBD1 agrees at 7 bases. The CDR3 length is 16 residues. Germline values: CDR1 SNHLY, CDR2 FYNNEI. After removal of 6 bases from V and 9 bases from J, the junction contained 17 bases not matched to a gene. The CDR3 is CASRNHRDRRSSEQFF. Written as DNA, the CDR3 is TGTGCCAGCAGAAACCACCGGGACAGAAGGAGTAGTGAGCAGTTCTTC.

V and J are TRBV24-1 and TRBJ1-1; D possibly corresponds to TRBD1 (6 bases). V shed 4 bases and J shed 7 bases, with 12 bases lying between them. The CDR3 runs 13 residues. Germline V gives CDR1 KGHDR, CDR2 SFDVKD. The CDR3 region is CATSEPTGSEAFF. CDR3 nucleotides: TGTGCCACCAGTGAACCTACAGGGAGTGAAGCTTTCTTT.

This clone appeared a few times. This chain links TRBV5-6 with TRBJ2-2; TRBD1 is a possible D gene (6 bases). V was cut by 5 bases and J by 2 bases, with 13 bases left in between. The CDR3 spans 15 residues. Germline assignment: CDR1 SGHDT and CDR2 YYEEEE. This CDR3 is CASRSGQINTGELFF. In DNA form, the CDR3 reads TGTGCCAGCAGATCCGGACAGATAAACACCGGGGAGCTGTTTTTT.

This clone was observed a handful of times. The CDR3 coding sequence is TGTGCCAGCAGTCGCTCGGGACAGGGGGCTGGGGCCAACGTCCTGACTTTC. Translation: CASSRSGQGAGANVLTF. The rearrangement uses TRBV6-6 and TRBJ2-6; 11 bases agree with TRBD1. V lost 5 bases, J lost 2 bases, and 5 bases stayed unmatched. Looked up from germline, CDR1 is MNHNY and CDR2 is SVGAGI (reference sequence). The CDR3 extends over 17 amino acids.

This clone showed up just once. The chain links TRBV9 to TRBJ2-3, with 15 bases identical to TRBD2. The V segment lost 4 bases and the J segment 7 bases; nucleotides outside the gene matches: 4. The CDR3 sequence is 15 residues long. Germline V CDR1 and CDR2: SGDLS, YYNGEE. The CDR3: CASSIGTSGGNTQYF. CDR3 nucleotides: TGTGCCAGCAGCATAGGGACTAGCGGGGGGAATACGCAGTATTTT.

The V call is TRBV2, the J call TRBJ2-5; D uncertain. This CDR3 comprises 11 residues. Germline CDR1 reads SNHLY; CDR2 reads FYNNEI. V lost 4 bases and J lost 3, with 3 bases in between. CDR3 sequence (DNA): TGTGCCAGCAGTGGGGAAGAGACCCAGTACTTC. It specifies CASSGEETQYF.

The chain couples TRBV4-1 to TRBJ2-7; 8 bases line up with TRBD2. The CDR3 extends over 17 amino acids. Germline-derived CDR1 and CDR2 are MGHRA and YSYEKL. V was clipped by 0 bases and J by 3 bases; unmatched bases: 10. The CDR3 nucleotides read TGCGCCAGCAGCCAAGATACTACGGGGGGGAAACTCTACGAGCAGTACTTC. Protein: CASSQDTTGGKLYEQYF.

The rearrangement uses TRBV6-5 and TRBJ1-4; D is uncertain. The V end was cut by 6 bases, the J end by 8 bases, with 7 bases between. Germline lookup yields CDR1 MNHEY and CDR2 SVGAGI. The CDR3 is 11 amino acids. CDR3 protein: CASRQSEKLFF. The DNA for the CDR3 is TGTGCCAGCAGACAAAGCGAAAAACTGTTTTTT.

There are a few counts of this clone. This chain uses TRBV3-1 (or the pseudogene TRBV3-2) with TRBJ2-1; no definite D call. Germline V gene data show CDR1 as LGHDT and CDR2 as YNNKEL (reference sequence). The CDR3 contains 15 residues. V lost 0 bases and J lost 7, with 13 bases in between. CDR3 bases: TGTGCCAGCAGCCAAGAGGTCGGTATTTCAAATGAGCAGTTCTTC. It translates to CASSQEVGISNEQFF.